This entry concerns a single T cell receptor beta chain. What antigen it recognizes has not been identified. Per-base qualities were not stored, and no clone one base away is much larger. TCRbeta CDR3 regions were amplified from genomic DNA using the immunoSEQ Assay, a bias-controlled multiplex PCR. Under the source paper's analysis protocol: The number of nucleated cells in each sample was estimated by amplification of reference gene primers within the assay. Sequence reads were collapsed and filtered to measure the absolute abundance of every unique TCRbeta CDR3 rearrangement. Productive Simpson clonality was computed per sample as the square root of Simpson's diversity index over productive rearrangements. The clones in this table, taken by TCRdb from immuneACCESS, are in-frame only. Not every clone is retained; where verified, under half of the shortfall comes from an unresolved V gene, and the cause of the rest is unknown. The V and J calls and clone size are taken from that table; D and trimming were inferred from the DNA. The sample table contains over 120,000 clones; only one count was recorded for around 87% of them. Over 9% of the sample lies in the top ten.

The sample comes from a study of blood T cell repertoires in COVID-19 (dated by TCRdb to the early 2020s). Turning to the overall study: Samples covering the acute and convalescent phases of COVID-19 were provided by collaborators in the United States, Italy and Spain. Samples were obtained from the ongoing ImmuneRACE study (first 160 participants) and from 1,254 subjects provided by 6 global collaborators. Nearly every sample came with metadata listing a de-identified subject ID, COVID-19 status, age in years and sex. The repertoires were released in a freely available public database meant as a resource for research on the immune response to SARS-CoV-2. The prospective study material was composed of cDNA or gDNA derived from T cells, B-cell-depleted T cells, or PBMCs. The dataset comprised deeply sampled blood TCRbeta repertoires from subjects exposed to, actively infected with, or recovered from COVID-19. Where available, HLA class I and class II types were taken from metadata supplied by the sample provider and were not determined by assay-based typing.

The full study reports these points: Clinical and demographic metadata were provided uncurated, with the amount varying by source and participant.

The CDR3 covers 12 residues, taking in both the cysteine and the phenylalanine. CDR3 DNA is the only sequence kept; it has 36 bases, read in frame from the first base. Trimming costs V 3 bases and J 3 bases, and their ends lie 6 bases apart. CDR1 and CDR2, per the germline V gene, are MDHEN and SYDVKM. In the prospective study, participants were about 18 to 89 years old, resided in approximately 22 geographic areas of the United States, and were enrolled through a virtual design. Cohort assignment in the prospective study relied on participant-reported clinical history from a screening survey and a study questionnaire. For ImmuneRACE Cohort 3, a participant was defined as recovered based on two consecutive negative NP/OP PCR tests, clearance by a healthcare professional, or resolution of symptoms. Each participant in the prospective study had whole blood, serum and a nasopharyngeal or oropharyngeal swab collected by mobile phlebotomists. Additional blood draws and questionnaires over an approximately 2-month period could optionally be provided by prospective study participants. Before DNA extraction, prospective study blood samples were shipped either frozen or at room temperature.

The sample was PBMCs or T cells enriched from blood (not recorded which). The chain is made from TRBV28 and TRBJ2-7, and TRBD2 may be the D gene, going by 6 matching bases. The TCR originated in a man aged 60 to 75 who had recovered from COVID-19. The CDR3 sequence is CASSLDYYEQYF. The nucleotides read TGTGCCAGCAGTTTGGACTACTACGAGCAGTACTTC. With the rest looked up from the reference TRBV28 and TRBJ2-7 genes rather than sequenced, the full variable domain is DVKVTQSSRYLVKRTGEKVFLECVQDMDHENMFWYRQDPGLGLRLIYFSYDVKMKEKGDIPEGYSVSREKKERFSLILESASTNQTSMYLCASSLDYYEQYFGPGTRLTVT.